These 5 T cell receptor beta chains originate from one sample sequenced in a study of blood T cell repertoires in COVID-19. Produced via immunoSEQ multiplex PCR; TCRdb's table is partial and in-frame only. The table records approximately 69,000 clones, 70% to 75% of them present only once. The sequenced sample was peripheral blood. These receptors were collected from a man between 60 and 70 years old with acute or convalescent COVID-19.

By frequency in the sample, this clone is medium-sized. Written as DNA, the CDR3 is TGTGCCAGCTCACCGAGCGGGAGAGAGACCCAGTACTTC. Amino acids: CASSPSGRETQYF. This chain joins TRBV18 and TRBJ2-5, with 8 positions matching TRBD2. V was pared by 3 bases and J by 4 bases, with 1 base of the junction left unmatched. This CDR3 spans 13 amino acids. Germline V gives CDR1 KGHSH, CDR2 LQKENI.

The chain employs TRBV14 and TRBJ2-7, with 7 bases fitting TRBD1. J lost 5 bases, V lost 5 bases, and 6 bases had no gene match. Looked up from germline, CDR1 is SGHDN and CDR2 is FVKESK. This CDR3 region has 13 residues. CDR3 sequence reads: CASSSWDSNEQYF. Written as DNA, the CDR3 is TGTGCCAGCAGCTCCTGGGACAGCAACGAGCAGTACTTC.

V usage is TRBV7-2 and J usage is TRBJ2-1; D might be TRBD2 (5 bases). Looked up from germline, CDR1 is SGHTA and CDR2 is FQGNSA. The CDR3 covers 13 residues. The V and J ends lost 5 bases and 5 bases respectively, with 10 bases between them. In DNA, the CDR3 is TGTGCCAGCAGCCTCGGGATTGACAATGAGCAGTTCTTC. Its translation: CASSLGIDNEQFF. Variable domain in full (rest from reference TRBV7-2 and TRBJ2-1): GAGVSQSPSNKVTEKGKDVELRCDPISGHTALYWYRQSLGQGLEFLIYFQGNSAPDKSGLPSDRFSAERTGGSVSTLTIQRTQQEDSAVYLCASSLGIDNEQFFGPGTRLTVL.

CDR3 sequence reads: CASSLRDRAYEQYF. CDR3 DNA sequence: TGTGCCAGCAGCTTAAGGGACAGGGCCTACGAGCAGTACTTC. The V and J genes are TRBV9 and TRBJ2-7; TRBD1 matches at 9 bases. This CDR3 is 14 amino acids long. The germline CDR1 and CDR2 sequences are SGDLS and YYNGEE. V shed 4 bases, J shed 2 bases, and the junction held 4 bases outside the gene matches.

The chain employs TRBV5-5 and TRBJ2-7, with TRBD2 as a possible D gene (6 bases). Looked up from germline, CDR1 is SGHKS and CDR2 is YYEKEE (reference sequence). The CDR3 has 16 residues. V was shortened by 4 bases and J by 5 bases, with 22 bases between the two germline ends. Here the CDR3 DNA reads TGTGCCAGCAGCCGGGGGTTACACACGGGGCAAAACGAGCAGTACGTC. Residues: CASSRGLHTGQNEQYV.